This T cell receptor beta chain was documented in a study of vaccination effects on CD4 cells after COVID-19. Only in-frame clones appear in the TCRdb table, and some are missing; sequencing was by immunoSEQ multiplex PCR. The data show approximately 40,000 clones, just under 75% seen once. Antigen-specific CD4+ T cells were expanded (with viral peptide pools) by the ViraFEST assay ahead of sequencing. The culture ran for 10 days, and then CD4+ T cells were isolated. The infection with SARS-CoV-2 (confirmed by PCR) occurred in this person between March and December 2020. Trimming removed 6 bases from V and 0 bases from J, with 12 bases in between. There are 15 residues in the CDR3. Germline V gene lookup returns CDR1 MNHEY and CDR2 SVGEGT. On this clone: Its antigen is not identified.

Source: CD4+ T cells from PBMCs cultured with a peptide pool, taken before COVID-19 vaccination. The receptor comes from a human donor who had a prior SARS-CoV-2 infection. The chain is built from TRBV6-2 or TRBV6-3 and TRBJ1-5; maybe TRBD1 (6 bases). Written as DNA, the CDR3 is TGTGCCAGCAGCTCGGACAGCTTTAGCAATCAGCCCCAGCATTTT. Its translation is CASSSDSFSNQPQHF.